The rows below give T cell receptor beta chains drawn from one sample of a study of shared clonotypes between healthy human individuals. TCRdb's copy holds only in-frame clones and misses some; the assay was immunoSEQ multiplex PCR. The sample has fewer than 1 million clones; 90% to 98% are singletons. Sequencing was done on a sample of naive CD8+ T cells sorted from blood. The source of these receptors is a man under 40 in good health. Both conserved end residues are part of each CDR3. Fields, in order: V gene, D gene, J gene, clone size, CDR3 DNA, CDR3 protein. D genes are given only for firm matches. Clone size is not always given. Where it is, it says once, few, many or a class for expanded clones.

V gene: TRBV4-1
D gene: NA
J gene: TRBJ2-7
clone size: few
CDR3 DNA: TGCGCCAGCAGCCAAGTCCGGACAGAACCCTACGAGCAGTACTTC
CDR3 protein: CASSQVRTEPYEQYF

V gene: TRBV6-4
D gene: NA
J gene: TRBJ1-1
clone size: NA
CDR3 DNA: TGTGCCAGCACCTTGGGGAGCATGAACACTGAAGCTTTCTTT
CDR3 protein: CASTLGSMNTEAFF

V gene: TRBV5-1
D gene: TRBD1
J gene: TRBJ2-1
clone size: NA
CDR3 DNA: TGCGCCAGTCGGGACAGGTACAATGAGCAGTTCTTC
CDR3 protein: CASRDRYNEQFF

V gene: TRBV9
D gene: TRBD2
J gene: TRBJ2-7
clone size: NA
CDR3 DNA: TGTGCCAGCAGCGTAGATATAGGCGGGAGCCTCCACTCCGAGCAGTACTTC
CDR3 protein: CASSVDIGGSLHSEQYF

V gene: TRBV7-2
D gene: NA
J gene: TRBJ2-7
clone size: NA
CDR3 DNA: TGTGCCAGCAGCTTATGGGCTTCCTACGAGCAGTACTTC
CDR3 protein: CASSLWASYEQYF

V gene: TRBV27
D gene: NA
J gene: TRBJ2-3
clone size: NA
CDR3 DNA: TGTGCCACCGAGAGAGGAGATACGCAGTATTTT
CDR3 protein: CATERGDTQYF

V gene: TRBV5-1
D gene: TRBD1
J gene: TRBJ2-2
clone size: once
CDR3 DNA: TGCGCCAGCAGCATGGACAGGGACACCGGGGAGCTGTTTTTT
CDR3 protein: CASSMDRDTGELFF

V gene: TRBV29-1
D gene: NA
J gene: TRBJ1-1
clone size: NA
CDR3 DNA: TGCAGCGTTGGAAAGGGCCATGCGGAAGCTTTCTTT
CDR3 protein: CSVGKGHAEAFF

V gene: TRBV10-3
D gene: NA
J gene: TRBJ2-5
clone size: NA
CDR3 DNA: TGTGCCATCAGTGAGTCAACTCTGGGGGGCCAAGAGACCCAGTACTTC
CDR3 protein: CAISESTLGGQETQYF

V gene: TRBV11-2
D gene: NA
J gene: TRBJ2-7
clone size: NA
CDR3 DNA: TGTGCCAGCAGCTTACCTGAGGGACATTGGCACGAGCAGTACTTC
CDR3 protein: CASSLPEGHWHEQYF

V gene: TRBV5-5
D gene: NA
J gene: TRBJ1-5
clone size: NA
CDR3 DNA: TGTGCCAGCAGTCTAGGGAAGGGGAGCAATCAGCCCCAGCATTTT
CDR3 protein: CASSLGKGSNQPQHF

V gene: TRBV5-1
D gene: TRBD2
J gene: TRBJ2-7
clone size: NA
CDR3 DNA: TGCGCCAGCAGCATTAACGGGGGGACCTACGAGCAGTACTTC
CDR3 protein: CASSINGGTYEQYF

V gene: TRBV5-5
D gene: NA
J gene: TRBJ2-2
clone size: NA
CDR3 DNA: TGTGCCAGCAGCATAGACAAGGGTCGGGACACCGGGGAGCTGTTTTTT
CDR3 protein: CASSIDKGRDTGELFF

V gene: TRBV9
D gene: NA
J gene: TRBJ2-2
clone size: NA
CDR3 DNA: TGTGCCAGCAGCGTAGACGGGGAGCTGTTTTTT
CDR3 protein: CASSVDGELFF

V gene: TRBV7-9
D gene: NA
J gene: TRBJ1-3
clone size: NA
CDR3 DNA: TGTGCCAGCAGCTCAGGGGTAGTTGGAAACACCATATATTTT
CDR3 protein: CASSSGVVGNTIYF

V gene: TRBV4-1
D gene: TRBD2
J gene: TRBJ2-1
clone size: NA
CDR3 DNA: TGCGCCAGCAGCCAAAGTGGCGGGAGCAATGAGCAGTTCTTC
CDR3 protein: CASSQSGGSNEQFF

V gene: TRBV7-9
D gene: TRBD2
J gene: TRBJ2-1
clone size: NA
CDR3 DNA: TGTGCCAGCAGCTTTTATGGACTAGCGGGAAGCAATGAGCAGTTCTTC
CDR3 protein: CASSFYGLAGSNEQFF

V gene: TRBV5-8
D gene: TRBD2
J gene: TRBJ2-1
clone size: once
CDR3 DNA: TGTGCCAGCAGACCCAAAGCGGGAGTCGGCTACAATGAGCAGTTCTTC
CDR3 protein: CASRPKAGVGYNEQFF

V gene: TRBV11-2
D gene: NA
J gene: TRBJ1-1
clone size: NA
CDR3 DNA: TGTGCCAGCAGCTTCGGGGGTTGGAACACTGAAGCTTTCTTT
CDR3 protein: CASSFGGWNTEAFF

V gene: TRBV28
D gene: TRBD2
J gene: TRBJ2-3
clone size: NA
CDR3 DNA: TGTGCCAGCATCTCCCTAAGCGGGATAGGAGATACGCAGTATTTT
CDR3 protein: CASISLSGIGDTQYF

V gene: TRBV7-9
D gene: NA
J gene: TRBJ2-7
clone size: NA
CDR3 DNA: TGTGCCAGCAGCCATGACGGAGCCCCCTACGAGCAGTACTTC
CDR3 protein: CASSHDGAPYEQYF

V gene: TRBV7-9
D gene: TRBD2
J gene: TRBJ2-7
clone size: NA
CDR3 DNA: TGTGCCAGCAGCTCTCTAGCGGACTACGAGCAGTACTTC
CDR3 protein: CASSSLADYEQYF

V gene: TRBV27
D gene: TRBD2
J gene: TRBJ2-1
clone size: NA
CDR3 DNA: TGTGCCAGCGCCCGGCTAGCGGGACACAATGAGCAGTTCTTC
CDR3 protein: CASARLAGHNEQFF

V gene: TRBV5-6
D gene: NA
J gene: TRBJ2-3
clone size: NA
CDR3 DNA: TGTGCCAGCAGCTCTACCCGGGACAACACAGATACGCAGTATTTT
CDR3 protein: CASSSTRDNTDTQYF

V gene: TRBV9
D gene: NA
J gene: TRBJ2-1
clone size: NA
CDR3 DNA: TGTGCCAGCAGCGTAGCAATGGGAATTGATGAGCAGTTCTTC
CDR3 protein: CASSVAMGIDEQFF

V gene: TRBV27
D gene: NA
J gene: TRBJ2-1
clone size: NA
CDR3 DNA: TGTGCCAGCAAGGTGGCGGGACGGCCCCACAATGAGCAGTTCTTC
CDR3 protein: CASKVAGRPHNEQFF

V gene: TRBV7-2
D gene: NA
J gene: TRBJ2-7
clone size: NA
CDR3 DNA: TGTGCCAGCAGCTCCCCTTTGGGGAGTGAGGACTACGAGCAGTACTTC
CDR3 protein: CASSSPLGSEDYEQYF

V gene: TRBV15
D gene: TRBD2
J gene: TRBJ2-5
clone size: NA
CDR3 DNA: TGTGCCACCAGCAGAGATCGTGTCCTAGCGGGAGGGCCCGGGACCCAGTACTTC
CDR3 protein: CATSRDRVLAGGPGTQYF

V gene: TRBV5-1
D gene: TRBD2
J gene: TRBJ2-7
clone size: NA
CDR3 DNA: TGCGCCAGCAGCTTGGCGCTAGCGGGAGCCCAGGACGAGCAGTACTTC
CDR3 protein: CASSLALAGAQDEQYF

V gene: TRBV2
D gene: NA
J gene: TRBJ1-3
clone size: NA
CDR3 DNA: TGTGCCAGCAGTGATGGTCCGGGAGTCACCATATATTTT
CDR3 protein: CASSDGPGVTIYF

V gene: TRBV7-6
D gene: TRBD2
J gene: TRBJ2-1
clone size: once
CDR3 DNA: TGTGCCAGCAGCATCCGGGACTACTCCTACAATGAGCAGTTCTTC
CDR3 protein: CASSIRDYSYNEQFF

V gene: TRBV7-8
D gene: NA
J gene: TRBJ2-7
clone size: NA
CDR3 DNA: TGTGCCACCTCAAACGGACGCACCGACTACGAGCAGTACTTC
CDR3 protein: CATSNGRTDYEQYF

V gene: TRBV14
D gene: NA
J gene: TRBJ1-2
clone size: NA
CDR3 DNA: TGTGCCAGCAGCCAAGGGGCGGGGGGACGCAACTATGGCTACACCTTC
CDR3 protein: CASSQGAGGRNYGYTF

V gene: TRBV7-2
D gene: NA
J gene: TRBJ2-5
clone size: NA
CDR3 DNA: TGTGCCAGCAGCCGCGAGGAGACCCAGTACTTC
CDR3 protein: CASSREETQYF

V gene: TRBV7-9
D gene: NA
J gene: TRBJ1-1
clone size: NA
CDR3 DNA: TGTGCCAGCAGCCGCGGACTGAACACTGAAGCTTTCTTT
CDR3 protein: CASSRGLNTEAFF

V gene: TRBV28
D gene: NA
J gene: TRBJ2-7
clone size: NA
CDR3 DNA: TGTGCCAGCAGTCCAGGGGAGGGAGAAGACGAGCAGTACTTC
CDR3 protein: CASSPGEGEDEQYF

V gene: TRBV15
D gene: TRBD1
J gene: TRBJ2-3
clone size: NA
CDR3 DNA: TGTGCCACCAGCAGTGGACAGGGGGCAGATACGCAGTATTTT
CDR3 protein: CATSSGQGADTQYF

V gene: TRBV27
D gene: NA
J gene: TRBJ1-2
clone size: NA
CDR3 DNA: TGTGCCAGCAGTTTCGGGGCTACCTATGGCTACACCTTC
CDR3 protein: CASSFGATYGYTF

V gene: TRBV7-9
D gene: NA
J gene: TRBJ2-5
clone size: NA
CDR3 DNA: TGTGCCAGCAGCTCCATCGGAGGGAGCCCAGAGACCCAGTACTTC
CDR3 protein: CASSSIGGSPETQYF

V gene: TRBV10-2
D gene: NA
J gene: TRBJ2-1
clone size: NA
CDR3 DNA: TGCGCCAGCACCGGACCCGTGTCCTACAATGAGCAGTTCTTC
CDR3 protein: CASTGPVSYNEQFF

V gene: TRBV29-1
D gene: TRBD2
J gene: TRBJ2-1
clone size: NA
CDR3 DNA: TGCAGCGCCGGGGGGACTAGCGGGAGTAATGAGCAGTTCTTC
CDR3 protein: CSAGGTSGSNEQFF

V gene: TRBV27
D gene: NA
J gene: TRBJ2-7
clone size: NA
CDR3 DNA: TGTGCCAGCAGTTCCTATAGCGTTCACTACGAGCAGTACTTC
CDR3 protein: CASSSYSVHYEQYF

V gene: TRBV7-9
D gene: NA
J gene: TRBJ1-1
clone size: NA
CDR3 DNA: TGTGCCAGCAACCCTAGGGATCCTGATCCGAACACTGAAGCTTTCTTT
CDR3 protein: CASNPRDPDPNTEAFF

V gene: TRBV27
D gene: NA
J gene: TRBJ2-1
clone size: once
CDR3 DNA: TGTGCCAGCAGTTTCGGTGTCTACAATGAGCAGTTCTTC
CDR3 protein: CASSFGVYNEQFF

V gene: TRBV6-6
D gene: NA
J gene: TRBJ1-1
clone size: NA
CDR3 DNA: TGTGCCAGCAGTTATGTTTCGGAGAACACTGAAGCTTTCTTT
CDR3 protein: CASSYVSENTEAFF

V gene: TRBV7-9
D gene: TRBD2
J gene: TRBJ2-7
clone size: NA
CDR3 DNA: TGTGCCAGCAGCCCCCGGGAGGGGATGGGGTACGAGCAGTACTTC
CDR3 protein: CASSPREGMGYEQYF

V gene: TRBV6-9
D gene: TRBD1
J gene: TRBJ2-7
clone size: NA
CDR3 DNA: TGTGCCAACCTATATGAAGACAGGGGGCCGCCCTACGAGCAGTACTTC
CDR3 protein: CANLYEDRGPPYEQYF

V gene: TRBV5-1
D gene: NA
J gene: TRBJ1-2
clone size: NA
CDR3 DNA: TGCGCCAGCAGCTTGGAATGGGGGACTCTATTTGGCTACACCTTC
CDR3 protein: CASSLEWGTLFGYTF

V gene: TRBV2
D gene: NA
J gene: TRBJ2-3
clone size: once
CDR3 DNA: TGTGCCAGCAGTGAAGGACGGATTAGCACAGATACGCAGTATTTT
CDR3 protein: CASSEGRISTDTQYF

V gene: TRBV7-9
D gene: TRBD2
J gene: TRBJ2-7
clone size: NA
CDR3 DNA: TGTGCCAGCAGCAAGACTAGCGGTTACCCCTACGAGCAGTACTTC
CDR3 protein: CASSKTSGYPYEQYF

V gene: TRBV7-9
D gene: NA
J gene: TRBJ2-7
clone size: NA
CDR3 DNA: TGTGCCAGCAGCTCCTCAGGGGGGCCGGACCACGAGCAGTACTTC
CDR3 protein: CASSSSGGPDHEQYF

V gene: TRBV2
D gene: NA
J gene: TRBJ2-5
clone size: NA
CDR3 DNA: TGTGCCAGCAGTGACTTGGGACGGAACCAAGAGACCCAGTACTTC
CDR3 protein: CASSDLGRNQETQYF

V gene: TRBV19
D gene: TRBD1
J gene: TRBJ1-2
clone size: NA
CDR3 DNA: TGTGCCAGTAGAAGGGAAAAGAGGACAGGAGACTATGGCTACACCTTC
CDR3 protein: CASRREKRTGDYGYTF

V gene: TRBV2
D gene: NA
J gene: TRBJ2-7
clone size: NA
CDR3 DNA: TGTGCCAGCAGTGGTGATAGCGGCTTTGTCGAGCAGTACTTC
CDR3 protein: CASSGDSGFVEQYF

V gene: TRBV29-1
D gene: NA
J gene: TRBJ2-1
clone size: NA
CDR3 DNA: TGCAGCGTTGAAGTCCGTTTCAATGAGCAGTTCTTC
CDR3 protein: CSVEVRFNEQFF

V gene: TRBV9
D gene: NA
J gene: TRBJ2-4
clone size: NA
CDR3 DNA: TGTGCCAGCAGCCCTCATGGTCTGGAGCGCCATAAAAACATTCAGTACTTC
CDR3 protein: CASSPHGLERHKNIQYF

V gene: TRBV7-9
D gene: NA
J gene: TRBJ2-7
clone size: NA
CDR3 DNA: TGTGCCAGCAGCCTACCCGGTAGGGTTCCCTACGAGCAGTACTTC
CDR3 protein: CASSLPGRVPYEQYF